These T cell receptor beta chains were read from a single sample in a study of OX40 agonist ivuxolimab in advanced cancers. Repertoires were generated with immunoSEQ multiplex PCR, while TCRdb's copy carries only in-frame clones and drops some. This sample yields about 40,000 clones, of which 85% to 90% are seen a single time; 4.5% to 5% belongs to the top ten. The starting material was CD4+ or CD8+ T cells sorted from blood, obtained in a trial of the OX40 agonist ivuxolimab. These TCRs come from an adult with an advanced solid tumor such as melanoma, head and neck, liver or kidney cancer. CDR3s include the opening cysteine and the closing phenylalanine or tryptophan. D genes are given only for firm matches.

d_gene: .
j_gene: TRBJ1-2
v_gene: TRBV7-9
CDR3aa: CASSLGRTYGYTF

d_gene: .
j_gene: TRBJ1-3
v_gene: TRBV10-3
CDR3aa: CATKGDPSGNTIYF

d_gene: TRBD2
j_gene: TRBJ2-5
v_gene: TRBV18
CDR3aa: CASSPLTSGREETQYF

d_gene: .
j_gene: TRBJ2-1
v_gene: TRBV7-8
CDR3aa: CASSFTLGGTYNEQFF

d_gene: .
j_gene: TRBJ1-5
v_gene: TRBV6-1
CDR3aa: CASSPYRDQPQHF

d_gene: .
j_gene: TRBJ2-5
v_gene: TRBV11-2
CDR3aa: CASSLARETQYF

d_gene: .
j_gene: TRBJ2-1
v_gene: TRBV7-8
CDR3aa: CASSPGPNYNEQFF

d_gene: .
j_gene: TRBJ2-2
v_gene: TRBV30
CDR3aa: CAWSPRGVVQGVDTGELFF

d_gene: .
j_gene: TRBJ1-2
v_gene: TRBV7-2
CDR3aa: CASSRDRNGYGYTF

d_gene: TRBD2
j_gene: TRBJ2-1
v_gene: TRBV25-1
CDR3aa: CASSAEWGGSQFF

d_gene: .
j_gene: TRBJ2-3
v_gene: TRBV11-2
CDR3aa: CASSLAGGGTDTQYF

d_gene: .
j_gene: TRBJ2-5
v_gene: TRBV4-1
CDR3aa: CASSQASPGRAQETQYF

d_gene: .
j_gene: TRBJ2-5
v_gene: TRBV28
CDR3aa: CASSFSRLEEQYF

d_gene: .
j_gene: TRBJ1-3
v_gene: TRBV30
CDR3aa: CAWSAWGGLRNTIYF

d_gene: TRBD1
j_gene: TRBJ1-2
v_gene: TRBV27
CDR3aa: CASSKTPDRGVYGYTF

d_gene: TRBD1
j_gene: TRBJ2-3
v_gene: TRBV9
CDR3aa: CASSAGQAPSTDTQYF

d_gene: .
j_gene: TRBJ1-3
v_gene: TRBV28
CDR3aa: CASRAKGGNTIYF

d_gene: TRBD1
j_gene: TRBJ1-2
v_gene: TRBV9
CDR3aa: CASSPHPDRGAYYGYTF

d_gene: .
j_gene: TRBJ2-7
v_gene: TRBV19
CDR3aa: CASSPPYSYEQYF

d_gene: TRBD1
j_gene: TRBJ2-7
v_gene: TRBV25-1
CDR3aa: CASSASPGTGGRYEQYF

d_gene: TRBD1
j_gene: TRBJ1-1
v_gene: TRBV5-4
CDR3aa: CASSLGQGAYEAFF